The 22 T cell receptor beta chains below all came from one sample that was sequenced in a study of spatial heterogeneity in lung cancer. Time point given: sample taken at primary tumor resection. MiXCR, applied by TCRdb to the 5' RACE reads, yields one record per CDR3 protein. Seen here are roughly 39,000 distinct CDR3 sequences, nearly 7% observed once, and the top ten hold roughly two fifths. This specimen was PBMCs, taken at surgery. Receptors were obtained from a female donor with early-stage non-small cell lung cancer.

This clonotype was detected many times. This chain connects TRBV10-3 to TRBJ2-2; possibly TRBD1 for D (6 bases). The V gene lost 0 bases and the J gene lost 4 bases, with 12 bases spanning the gap. Germline CDR1 ENHRY, CDR2 SYGVKD. This CDR3 contains 16 residues. The CDR3 region is CAISESRGTSTGELFF. As DNA, the CDR3 is TGTGCCATCAGTGAGTCGAGGGGGACGTCCACCGGGGAGCTGTTTTTT.

This clonotype occurred a few times. V gene TRBV5-1 combines with J gene TRBJ1-2; 9 bases map to TRBD1. With V trimmed by 0 bases and J by 8 bases, 2 bases remained unmatched. This CDR3 has 13 residues. CDR1 SGHRS and CDR2 YFSETQ come from the germline V gene. The CDR3: CASSLDRGRGYTF. In nucleotides, the CDR3 is TGCGCCAGCAGCTTGGACAGGGGGCGAGGCTACACCTTC.

This clonotype was seen a few times. The chain combines TRBV27 with TRBJ1-1; 8 bases agree with TRBD1. The CDR3 totals 14 residues. The V gene end was trimmed by 5 bases and the J gene end by 0 bases; junction bases not matched to a gene: 2. Germline assignment: CDR1 MNHEY and CDR2 SMNVEV (reference sequence). CDR3 DNA: TGTGCCAGCAGTAGCAGGGGGCTGAACACTGAAGCTTTCTTT. It encodes CASSSRGLNTEAFF.

The chain is built from TRBV5-8 and TRBJ2-1; D may be TRBD2 (6 bases). CDR1 is SGHTS and CDR2 is YDEGEE in the germline V gene. The CDR3 is 14 residues long. V was cut by 3 bases and J by 4 bases, with 11 bases left in between. The CDR3 loop is CASSSDRGYNEQFF. CDR3 DNA sequence: TGTGCCAGCAGCTCAGATCGGGGGTACAATGAGCAGTTCTTC. The full variable domain, with the rest looked up from reference TRBV5-8 and TRBJ2-1, is EAGVTQSPTHLIKTRGQQATLRCSPISGHTSVYWYQQALGLGLQFLLWYDEGEERNRGNFPPRFSGRQFPNYSSELNVNALELEDSALYLCASSSDRGYNEQFFGPGTRLTVL.

The CDR3 coding sequence is TGCGCCAGCAGCTTATTAGGGGGAGCCTACAATGAGCAGTTCTTC. Translation gives CASSLLGGAYNEQFF. The V call is TRBV5-1, the J call TRBJ2-1; D is perhaps TRBD1 (6 bases). The CDR3 is 15 amino acids. Trimming took off 2 bases at V and 2 bases at J, with 11 bases between the two ends. CDR1 and CDR2 from the germline V gene are SGHRS and YFSETQ.

Worth noting for this clonotype: With a much larger clone just one base away, this may be a read error. Since no conserved phenylalanine or tryptophan closes the CDR3, a read error is the likely cause. The chain is built from TRBV29-1 and TRBJ2-1; perhaps TRBD1 as D (5 bases). V lost 3 bases to trimming and J lost 1 base, with 22 bases between them. Germline loops: CDR1 SQVTM, CDR2 ANQGSEA. This CDR3 region has 18 residues. CDR3 sequence: CSVDWLRTGSGSYNEQFS. The CDR3, as DNA: TGCAGCGTTGATTGGCTCCGGACCGGGTCAGGGTCCTACAATGAGCAGTTCTCC.

This clonotype was counted many times. The CDR3 nucleotides are TGCAGTGCTAGGCGGGGTCCGTCTAGTAATAATTCACCCCTCCACTTT. Translated: CSARRGPSSNNSPLHF. V is TRBV20-1 and J is TRBJ1-6; D is uncertain. This CDR3 spans 16 amino acids. V was clipped by 3 bases and J by 5 bases, with 17 bases between them. CDR1 and CDR2 (germline): DFQATT, SNEGSKA (reference sequence).

The V call is TRBV6-6, the J call TRBJ1-6; D is uncertain. The CDR3 is made up of 17 amino acids. V was clipped by 5 bases and J by 0 bases, with 14 bases between them. Germline CDR1 MNHNY, CDR2 SVGAGI (reference sequence). CDR3 DNA: TGTGCCAGCAGTGACCATACGACGGCCTCCTATAATTCACCCCTCCACTTT. Translation gives CASSDHTTASYNSPLHF.

This clonotype showed up many times. The CDR3 nucleotides read TGTGCCAGCAGTCTCCCGGCCGGGGGAGCTGAAGCTTTCTTT. This encodes CASSLPAGGAEAFF. The chain combines TRBV12-3 or TRBV12-4 with TRBJ1-1, with a weak D call TRBD1 (5 bases). V lost 5 bases and J lost 6, with 16 bases in between. This CDR3 is 14 amino acids long.

At least ten counts were recorded for this clonotype. V and J are TRBV3-1 and TRBJ2-3; D call uncertain. Trimming cost V 4 bases and J 0 bases, with 11 bases left between them. CDR1 and CDR2 from the germline V gene are LGHDT and YNNKEL (reference sequence). This CDR3 has 15 residues. The CDR3 sequence: CASSPRPSSTDTQYF. DNA of the CDR3: TGTGCCAGCAGCCCCCGTCCCTCTAGCACAGATACGCAGTATTTT.

The table lists this clonotype with a few counts. V is TRBV12-3 or TRBV12-4 and J is TRBJ1-3; no reliable D call. V shed 2 bases and J shed 2 bases, with 13 bases lying between them. The CDR3 is 16 residues long. CDR3 DNA: TGTGCCAGCAGTTTAAGGGCAGGCGGGACTGGAAACACCATATATTTT. Its translation is CASSLRAGGTGNTIYF.

This clonotype was recorded many times. This chain links TRBV7-9 with TRBJ2-1, with unresolved D. The CDR3 sequence is 13 residues long. V was clipped by 3 bases and J by 2 bases, with 5 bases between them. CDR1 is SEHNR and CDR2 is FQNEAQ in the germline V gene (reference sequence). CDR3 bases: TGTGCCAGCAGCTTCTCCACCTACAATGAGCAGTTCTTC. It encodes CASSFSTYNEQFF.

The table lists this clonotype with many counts. The chain links TRBV12-3 or TRBV12-4 to TRBJ2-3; D is undetermined. Trimming cost V 0 bases and J 2 bases, with 6 bases left between them. The CDR3 length is 14 residues. The CDR3: CASSLALNTDTQYF. The CDR3, as DNA: TGTGCCAGCAGTTTAGCCCTAAACACAGATACGCAGTATTTT.

As for this clonotype: This sequence may be a read error, since a much larger clone differs from it by one base. The chain combines TRBV29-1 with TRBJ1-2; 7 nucleotides match TRBD1. Per the germline V gene, CDR1 is SQVTM and CDR2 is ANQGSEA. The CDR3 spans 13 residues. CDR3 residues: CSVPGTVGYDYTF. The CDR3 DNA reads TGCAGCGTGCCCGGGACAGTGGGTTATGACTACACCTTC.

This clonotype appeared many times. J is TRBJ2-1 and V is TRBV7-9; D call uncertain. The germline V gene encodes CDR1 SEHNR and CDR2 FQNEAQ (reference sequence). V lost 3 bases and J lost 5, with 5 bases in between. This CDR3 is 12 amino acids long. The CDR3 spells CASSFLNNEQFF. CDR3 nucleotides: TGTGCCAGCAGCTTCCTCAACAATGAGCAGTTCTTC.

This clonotype has a handful of counts. The genes are TRBV7-2 and TRBJ2-3, with 7 bases matching TRBD2. Trimming took 3 bases from V and 2 from J; bases not matched to a gene: 8. The CDR3 has 16 amino acids. The germline V gene has CDR1 SGHTA and CDR2 FQGNSA. CDR3 nucleotides: TGTGCCAGCAGCTTGGGCGGGGGACCAAACACAGATACGCAGTATTTT. Its translation is CASSLGGGPNTDTQYF.

This clonotype came up many times. The CDR3 reads CATSWGTGGATNEKLFF. As DNA, the CDR3 is TGTGCCACCAGCTGGGGGACAGGGGGCGCAACTAATGAAAAACTGTTTTTT. The chain couples TRBV15 to TRBJ1-4, with 12 bases matching TRBD1. V gave up 5 bases and J gave up 0 bases; unmatched junction bases: 4. Germline assignment: CDR1 LNHNV and CDR2 YYDKDF (reference sequence). The CDR3 is 17 amino acids.

This clonotype was recorded many times. The chain joins TRBV7-9 to TRBJ1-1, with D uncertain. This CDR3 comprises 13 residues. The V and J ends lost 10 bases and 4 bases respectively, with 16 bases between them. Germline-derived CDR1 and CDR2 are SEHNR and FQNEAQ (reference sequence). CDR3 sequence: CAMGKLLSTEAFF. Written as DNA, the CDR3 is TGTGCCATGGGAAAATTGTTGAGCACTGAAGCTTTCTTT.

This clonotype came up a few times. This chain joins TRBV20-1 and TRBJ2-1; D ambiguous. The CDR3 consists of 11 residues. Germline CDR1 is DFQATT and CDR2 is SNEGSKA (reference sequence). V dropped 4 bases and J dropped 1 base, with 2 bases sitting between them. The CDR3 DNA reads as TGCAGTGCTACGTCCTACAATGAGCAGTTCTTC. Amino acids: CSATSYNEQFF.

This clonotype was detected a few times. V is TRBV19 and J is TRBJ1-2; D unresolved. CDR3 size: 15 residues. Germline lookup yields CDR1 LNHDA and CDR2 SQIVND (reference sequence). V gave up 1 base and J gave up 5 bases, with 14 bases separating them. The CDR3 sequence is CASSIARFDRYGYTF. Written as DNA, the CDR3 is TGTGCCAGTAGTATAGCACGTTTTGATCGGTATGGCTACACCTTC.

This clonotype was found many times. V usage is TRBV7-2 and J usage is TRBJ2-7; D is uncertain. The V gene's germline CDR1 is SGHTA and CDR2 FQGNSA. Trimming took 4 bases from V and 7 from J, leaving 8 bases between them. The CDR3 length is 11 residues. CDR3 in amino acids: CASSSLREQYF. CDR3 bases: TGTGCCAGCAGCTCCCTTAGGGAGCAGTACTTC.

This chain uses TRBV6-2 or TRBV6-3 with TRBJ2-1; 12 nucleotides match TRBD2. The germline V gene encodes CDR1 MNHEY and CDR2 SVGEGT. The CDR3 covers 14 residues. The ends lost 5 bases at V and 8 bases at J; junction bases unmatched: 4. The chain's CDR3 is CASSPSGGADEQFF. The DNA of the CDR3 is TGTGCCAGCAGTCCTAGCGGGGGGGCCGATGAGCAGTTCTTC.